The entry below gives a single T cell receptor (beta chain) sequence along with its context. What it binds is not known. Assay: immunoSEQ multiplex PCR; the TCRdb copy retains only in-frame clones and omits some. Of under 40,000 clones in the sample, just over 75% were seen once. The data were taken from a study of PD-1 blockade in classical Hodgkin lymphoma. Whole-study results and caveats: The study reported lower baseline TCR diversity in newly diagnosed patients than in healthy donors. The study found complete responders had baseline diversity similar to newly diagnosed patients. Repertoire difference causes, possibly disease activity or prior therapy, remain undefined. It was CD4+ TCR diversity, not CD8+, that rose significantly by C4D1.

CDR3 length: 17 residues. The germline V gene has CDR1 MNHEY and CDR2 SMNVEV (reference sequence). V gave up 1 base and J gave up 6 bases, with 16 bases separating them. The time point here: cycle 4 day 1 (C4D1), after less than 7 weeks of nivolumab. Every patient was affected by relapse after autologous stem cell transplantation, while exposure to brentuximab vedotin was not uniform. The origin of this receptor is a human donor with classical Hodgkin lymphoma. Specimen: peripheral blood mononuclear cells (PBMCs), collected before the fourth cycle of nivolumab. The V call is TRBV27, the J call TRBJ1-6; a possible D gene is TRBD1 (5 bases). The CDR3 protein is CASSLWAGSVGNSPLHF. Written as DNA, the CDR3 is TGTGCCAGCAGTTTATGGGCAGGGTCGGTCGGTAATTCACCCCTCCACTTT.